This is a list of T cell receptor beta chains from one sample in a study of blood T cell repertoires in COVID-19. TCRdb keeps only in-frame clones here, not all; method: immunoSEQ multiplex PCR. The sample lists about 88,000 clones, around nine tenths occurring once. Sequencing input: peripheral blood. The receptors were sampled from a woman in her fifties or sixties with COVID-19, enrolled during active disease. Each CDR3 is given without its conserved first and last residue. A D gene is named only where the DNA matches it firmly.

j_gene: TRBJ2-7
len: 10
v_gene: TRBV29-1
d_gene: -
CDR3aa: SVEKGGSEQY

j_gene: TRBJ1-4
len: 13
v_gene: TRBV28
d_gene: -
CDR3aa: ASSLLGAGEEKLF

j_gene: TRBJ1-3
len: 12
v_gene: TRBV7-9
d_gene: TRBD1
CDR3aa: ASSKGARGNTIY

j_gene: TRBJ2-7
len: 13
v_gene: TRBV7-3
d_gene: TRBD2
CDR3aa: ASSPAGTSTDEQY

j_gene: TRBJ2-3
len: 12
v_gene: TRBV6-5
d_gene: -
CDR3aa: ASSFGPGTDTQY

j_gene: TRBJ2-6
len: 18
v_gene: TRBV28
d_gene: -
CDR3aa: ASSFAVAAGLLTGANVLT

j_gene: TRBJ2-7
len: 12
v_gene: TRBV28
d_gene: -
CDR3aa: ASSLQGPSAEQY

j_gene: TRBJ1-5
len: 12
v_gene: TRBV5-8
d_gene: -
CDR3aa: ASSTWTVNQPQH

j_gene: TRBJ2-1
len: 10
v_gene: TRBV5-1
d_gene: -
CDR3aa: ASSPTDNEQF

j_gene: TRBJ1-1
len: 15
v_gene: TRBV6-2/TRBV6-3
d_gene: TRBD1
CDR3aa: ASSDNRQGLRDTEAF

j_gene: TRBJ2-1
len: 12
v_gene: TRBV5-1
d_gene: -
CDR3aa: ASSPGGTYNEQF

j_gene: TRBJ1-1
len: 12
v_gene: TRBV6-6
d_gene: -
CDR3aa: ASSYNQRNTEAF

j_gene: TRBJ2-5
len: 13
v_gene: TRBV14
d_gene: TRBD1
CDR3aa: ASSPGQTRGETQY

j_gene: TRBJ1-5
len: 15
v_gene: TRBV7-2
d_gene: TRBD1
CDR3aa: ASSLVGTGLSGQPQH

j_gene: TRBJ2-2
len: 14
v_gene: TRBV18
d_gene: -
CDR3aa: ASSPLGHLNTGELF

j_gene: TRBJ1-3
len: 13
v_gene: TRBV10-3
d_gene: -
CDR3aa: AISEAGFSGNTIY

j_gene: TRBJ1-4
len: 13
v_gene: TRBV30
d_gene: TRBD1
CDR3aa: AWTSEGSGGEKLF

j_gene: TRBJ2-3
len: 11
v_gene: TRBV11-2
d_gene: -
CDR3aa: ASSLRYTDTQY

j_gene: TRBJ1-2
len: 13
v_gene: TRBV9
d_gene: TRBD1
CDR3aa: ASSSRGTGNYGYT

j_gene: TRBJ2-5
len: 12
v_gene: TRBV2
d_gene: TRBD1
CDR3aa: ASRPGQGAETQY

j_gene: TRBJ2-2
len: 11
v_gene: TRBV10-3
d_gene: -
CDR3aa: AMSSTNTGELF

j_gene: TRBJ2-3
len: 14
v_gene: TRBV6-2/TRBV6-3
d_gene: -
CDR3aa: ASSYRMLGGLDTQY

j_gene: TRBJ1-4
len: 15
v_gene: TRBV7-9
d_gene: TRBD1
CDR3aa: ASSPGQGAGANEKLF

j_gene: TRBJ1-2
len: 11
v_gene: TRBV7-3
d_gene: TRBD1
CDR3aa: ASSPKTGDGYT

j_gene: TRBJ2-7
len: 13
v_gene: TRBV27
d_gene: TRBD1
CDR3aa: ASSRLRDRGYEQY

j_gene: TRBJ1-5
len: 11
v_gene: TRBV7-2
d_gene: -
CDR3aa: ASSFSGAQPQH

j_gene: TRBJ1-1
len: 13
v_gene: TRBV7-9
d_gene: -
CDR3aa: ASSVTGGTNTEAF

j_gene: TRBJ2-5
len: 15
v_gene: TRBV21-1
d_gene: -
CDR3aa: ASSNHERGMWMETQY

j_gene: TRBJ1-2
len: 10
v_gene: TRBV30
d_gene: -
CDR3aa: AWSEQNYGYT

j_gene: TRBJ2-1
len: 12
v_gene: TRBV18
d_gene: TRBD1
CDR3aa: ASSPQTGTNEQF

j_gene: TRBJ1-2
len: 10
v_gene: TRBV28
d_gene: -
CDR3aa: ATSGLGYGYT

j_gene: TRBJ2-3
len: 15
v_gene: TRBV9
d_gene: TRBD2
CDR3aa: ASSEHSGGAFPVVQY

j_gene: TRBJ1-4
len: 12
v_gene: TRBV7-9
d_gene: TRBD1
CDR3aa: ASSLVGGDEKLF

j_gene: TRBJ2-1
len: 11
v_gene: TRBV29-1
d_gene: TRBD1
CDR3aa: SVGGQGSNEQF

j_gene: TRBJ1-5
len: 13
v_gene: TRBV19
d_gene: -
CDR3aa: ASSMVGGMVQPQH

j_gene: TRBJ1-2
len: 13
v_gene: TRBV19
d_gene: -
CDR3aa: ASSELGDTPYGYT

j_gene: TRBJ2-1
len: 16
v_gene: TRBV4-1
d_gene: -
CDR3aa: ASSQVVPRVSSYNEQF

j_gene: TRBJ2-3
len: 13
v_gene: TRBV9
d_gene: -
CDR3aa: ASSVWGGLTDTQY

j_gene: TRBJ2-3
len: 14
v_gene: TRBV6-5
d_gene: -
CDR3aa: ASSYGRAPGTDTQY

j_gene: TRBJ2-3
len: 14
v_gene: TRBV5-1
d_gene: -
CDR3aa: ASSLARDFKTDTQY

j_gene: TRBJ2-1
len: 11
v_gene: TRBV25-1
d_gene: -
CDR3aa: ASSEYRDNEQF